The clone carrying this TCR beta chain was detected a few times. The antigen remains undetermined. TCRdb ran MiXCR on the RT-PCR reads and lists one entry per CDR3 protein. The sample yields roughly 4,700 distinct CDR3 sequences, 85% seen once. The data are from a study of yellow fever vaccine responses in identical twins. Study-level points and caveats: On the reported evidence, twins' vaccine T cell responses seemed partly convergent and partly personalized.

Trimming removed 3 bases from V and 0 bases from J, with 8 bases in between. This CDR3 has 14 amino acids. Germline assignment: CDR1 LNHNV and CDR2 YYDKDF (reference sequence). This specimen was T cells from blood (PBMCs), unsorted or a sorted subset (not recorded which), taken before or after yellow fever vaccination (not recorded which). The chain couples TRBV15 to TRBJ1-1, with D possibly being TRBD1 (5 bases). The sequence came from a woman in her late teens or twenties who received the yellow fever vaccine. The CDR3 region is CATSRDIMNTEAFF. The CDR3 nucleotides are TGTGCCACCAGCAGGGACATAATGAACACTGAAGCTTTCTTT.